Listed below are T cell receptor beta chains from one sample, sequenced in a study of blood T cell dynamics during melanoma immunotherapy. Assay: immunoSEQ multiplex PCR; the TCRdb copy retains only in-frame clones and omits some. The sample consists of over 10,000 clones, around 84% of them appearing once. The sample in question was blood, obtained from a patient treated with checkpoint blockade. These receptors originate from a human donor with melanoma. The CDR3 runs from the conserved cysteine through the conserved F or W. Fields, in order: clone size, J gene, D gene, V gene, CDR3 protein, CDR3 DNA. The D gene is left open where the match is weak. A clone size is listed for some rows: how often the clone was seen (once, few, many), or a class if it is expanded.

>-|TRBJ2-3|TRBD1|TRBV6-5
CASSYGTGEIFTQYF
TGTGCCAGCAGTTACGGGACAGGGGAGATTTTTACGCAGTATTTT
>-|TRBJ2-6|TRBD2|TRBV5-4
CASSLGGSGGAGANVLTF
TGTGCCAGCAGCTTGGGTGGTAGCGGGGGGGCTGGGGCCAACGTCCTGACTTTC
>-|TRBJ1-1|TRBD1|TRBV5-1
CASSLGTGRKSTEAFF
TGCGCCAGCAGCTTGGGGACAGGGCGGAAGAGCACTGAAGCTTTCTTT
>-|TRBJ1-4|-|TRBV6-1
CASSWAGTNEKLFF
TGTGCCAGCAGTTGGGCAGGGACTAATGAAAAACTGTTTTTT
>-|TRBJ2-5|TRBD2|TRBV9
CASSVGGTSVQETQYF
TGTGCCAGCAGCGTAGGTGGGACTAGCGTCCAAGAGACCCAGTACTTC
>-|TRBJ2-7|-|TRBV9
CASSVETGTYEQYF
TGTGCCAGCAGCGTAGAGACAGGTACCTACGAGCAGTACTTC
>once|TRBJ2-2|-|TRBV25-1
CASSGYQGLRTGELFF
TGTGCCAGCAGTGGCTATCAGGGTTTGAGAACCGGGGAGCTGTTTTTT
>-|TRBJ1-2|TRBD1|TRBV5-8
CASSFTGDIDYGYTF
TGTGCCAGCAGCTTCACAGGGGATATCGACTATGGCTACACCTTC
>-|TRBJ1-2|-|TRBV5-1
CASSVTPGLGVSYGYTF
TGCGCCAGCAGCGTCACCCCCGGCCTTGGAGTAAGCTATGGCTACACCTTC
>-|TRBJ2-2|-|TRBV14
CASSERVTGELFF
TGTGCCAGCAGCGAGAGGGTCACCGGGGAGCTGTTTTTT
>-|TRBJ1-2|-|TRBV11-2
CASSFERGGGGYTF
TGTGCCAGCAGCTTCGAACGGGGGGGTGGAGGCTACACCTTC
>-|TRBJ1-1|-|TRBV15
CATSRGAGTVTEAFF
TGTGCCACCAGCAGAGGGGCAGGGACGGTCACTGAAGCTTTCTTT
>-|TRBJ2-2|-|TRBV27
CASSLISENTGELFF
TGTGCCAGCAGTTTAATTAGCGAGAACACCGGGGAGCTGTTTTTT
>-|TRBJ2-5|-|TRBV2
CASTGGVYQETQYF
TGTGCCAGCACCGGGGGAGTGTACCAAGAGACCCAGTACTTC
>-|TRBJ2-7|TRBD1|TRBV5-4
CASSSGGQGSSEQYF
TGTGCCAGCAGCTCGGGGGGACAGGGATCCTCCGAGCAGTACTTC
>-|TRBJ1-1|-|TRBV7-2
CASRRRDSQTEAFF
TGTGCCAGCAGGCGTCGGGACTCCCAGACCGAAGCTTTCTTT
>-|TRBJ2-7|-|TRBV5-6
CASSWGGSIYEQYF
TGTGCCAGCAGCTGGGGCGGGTCCATCTACGAGCAGTACTTC
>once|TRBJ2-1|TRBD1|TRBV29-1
CSVEDPGQGSHNEQFF
TGCAGCGTTGAAGATCCTGGACAGGGTTCCCACAATGAGCAGTTCTTC
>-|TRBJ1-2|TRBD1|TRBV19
CATSPGTGVGYTF
TGTGCCACATCCCCCGGGACAGGGGTCGGCTACACCTTC
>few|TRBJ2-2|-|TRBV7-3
CASSFIAKNTGELFF
TGTGCCAGCAGCTTTATTGCTAAGAACACCGGGGAGCTGTTTTTT
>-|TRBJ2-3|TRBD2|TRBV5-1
CASSLGTRSTDTQYF
TGCGCCAGCAGCTTGGGGACTAGAAGCACAGATACGCAGTATTTT
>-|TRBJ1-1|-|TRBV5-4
CASSPRTLNTEAFF
TGTGCCAGCAGCCCGAGGACCCTGAACACTGAAGCTTTCTTT
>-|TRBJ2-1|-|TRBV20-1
CGAAGLGEQFF
TGCGGGGCCGCCGGCCTTGGTGAGCAGTTCTTC
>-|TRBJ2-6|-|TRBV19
CASSPRITSGANVLTF
TGTGCCAGTAGTCCCAGGATCACATCTGGGGCCAACGTCCTGACTTTC
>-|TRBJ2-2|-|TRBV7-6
CASSPQRKDTGELFF
TGTGCCAGCTCCCCCCAGCGAAAGGACACCGGGGAGCTGTTTTTT
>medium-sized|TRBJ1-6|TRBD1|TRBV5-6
CASIFGTGSSPLHF
TGTGCCAGCATATTCGGGACAGGGTCGTCACCCCTCCACTTT
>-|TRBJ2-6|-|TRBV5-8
CASSLGLGNSGANVLTF
TGTGCCAGCAGCCTGGGGCTTGGGAACTCTGGGGCCAACGTCCTGACTTTC
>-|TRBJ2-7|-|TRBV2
CASSFGLGREQYF
TGTGCCAGCAGTTTCGGGTTAGGGCGCGAGCAGTACTTC
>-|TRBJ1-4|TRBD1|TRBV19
CASSRLHRGVYEKLFF
TGTGCCAGTAGCCGACTACACAGGGGAGTCTATGAAAAACTGTTTTTT